A single sample gave rise to the 5 T cell receptor beta chains below, sequenced in a study of early T cells in non-severe SARS-CoV-2 infection. TCRdb re-called the 5' RACE reads through MiXCR, storing one row per CDR3 protein. The table records about 83,000 distinct CDR3 sequences, roughly 12% of them present only once. Material: whole blood. All receptors come from an adult who was a healthcare worker with PCR-confirmed SARS-CoV-2 infection or an uninfected control (not recorded which).

This clonotype was seen more than once but under ten times. The chain links TRBV5-1 to TRBJ2-5, with 10 bases lining up with TRBD2. Germline CDR1 SGHRS, CDR2 YFSETQ. The trim removed 0 bases at V and 0 bases at J, leaving 8 bases unmatched. This CDR3 spans 18 amino acids. The CDR3 DNA sequence: TGCGCCAGCAGCTTGGAGGCTAGCGGGAGCGCCTACCAAGAGACCCAGTACTTC. As protein: CASSLEASGSAYQETQYF.

This clonotype has at least ten counts. The chain has TRBV10-3 and TRBJ2-3; 11 bases are a match to TRBD2. Germline CDR1 and CDR2: ENHRY and SYGVKD. CDR3 size: 14 residues. V lost 7 bases and J lost 3; bases outside the gene matches: 3. CDR3 sequence (DNA): TGTGCCATCACCACTAGCGGGAGTACAGATACGCAGTATTTT. It translates to CAITTSGSTDTQYF.

The rearrangement uses TRBV29-1 and TRBJ2-7; 9 bases align to TRBD1. The CDR3 runs to 13 residues. Looked up from germline, CDR1 is SQVTM and CDR2 is ANQGSEA. V lost 6 bases to trimming and J lost 6 bases; unmatched junction nucleotides: 9. The CDR3 DNA reads TGCAGCGTACGGGACAGGGAGTTTTCCGAGCAGTACTTC. Protein sequence: CSVRDREFSEQYF.

This clonotype appeared once. V and J are TRBV29-1 and TRBJ2-5; TRBD2 aligns across 7 bases. There are 12 residues in the CDR3. Germline CDR1 SQVTM, CDR2 ANQGSEA. Unmatched junction bases numbered 9, after V lost 7 bases and J lost 7 bases. CDR3 sequence: CSGGGGSGTQYF. CDR3 nucleotide sequence: TGCAGCGGCGGCGGGGGAAGCGGGACCCAGTACTTC.

Concerning this clonotype: A much larger clone differs from this one at a single base, so this may be a read error. The gene calls are TRBV6-2 or TRBV6-3 and TRBJ2-3; 9 bases align to TRBD2. Trimming took 10 bases from V and 3 from J; bases not matched to a gene: 11. The germline V gene encodes CDR1 MNHEY and CDR2 SVGEGT. This CDR3 has 15 amino acids. The CDR3 region has the DNA TGTGCCAACGAAAAGGCTCTAGCGGGGACAGATACGCAGTATTTT. Translating gives CANEKALAGTDTQYF.